Below are 9 T cell receptor beta chains sequenced from a single sample in a study of cytomegalovirus exposure and HLA in healthy donors. Repertoires were generated with immunoSEQ multiplex PCR, while TCRdb's copy carries only in-frame clones and drops some. The data contain under 200,000 clones, around 92% of them seen just once; the ten biggest clones take up 10%. Source material: PBMCs. These receptors all come from a woman aged 18-29 years in good health and CMV-seropositive.

The genes are TRBV14 and TRBJ2-7; tentatively, D is TRBD2 (6 bases). Germline CDR1 is SGHDN and CDR2 is FVKESK. This CDR3 has 13 residues. V was pared by 1 base and J by 6 bases, with 10 bases between. The CDR3 DNA reads TGTGCCAGCAGCCAAGGAATCGGGAGCGAGCAGTACTTC. It codes for CASSQGIGSEQYF. The complete variable domain, with remaining parts taken from reference TRBV14 and TRBJ2-7, reads EAGVTQFPSHSVIEKGQTVTLRCDPISGHDNLYWYRRVMGKEIKFLLHFVKESKQDESGMPNNRFLAERTGGTYSTLKVQPAELEDSGVYFCASSQGIGSEQYFGPGTRLTVT.

This rearrangement joins TRBV30 to TRBJ1-2; 10 bases map to TRBD1. Germline V gene lookup returns CDR1 GTSNPN and CDR2 SVGIG (reference sequence). This CDR3 has 13 amino acids. V lost 2 bases to trimming and J lost 7 bases; unmatched junction nucleotides: 4. The CDR3 is CAWSLRTGGGYTF. The DNA for the CDR3 is TGTGCCTGGAGTCTCCGGACAGGGGGTGGCTACACCTTC.

This clone was seen more than once but under ten times. The chain is built from TRBV11-2 and TRBJ1-1; the D is unclear. Germline CDR1 SGHAT, CDR2 FQNNGV. V lost 4 bases to trimming and J lost 11 bases, with 20 bases between them. CDR3 length: 14 residues. The CDR3: CASSSDGVGQVAFF. The CDR3 nucleotides read TGTGCCAGCAGCTCGGACGGGGTAGGTCAGGTGGCTTTCTTT.

The J gene is TRBJ1-5, the V gene TRBV10-2, with 8 bases aligning to TRBD1. J lost 8 bases, V lost 3 bases, and 6 bases had no gene match. The length of the CDR3 is 14 residues. The germline gives CDR1 WSHSY, CDR2 SAAADI. CDR3 in amino acids: CASSDRGHIKPQHF. CDR3 nucleotides: TGCGCCAGCAGTGACAGGGGGCATATTAAGCCCCAGCATTTT.

This CDR3 reads CASSGVIRGSRNVFQPQHF. CDR3 DNA: TGTGCCAGCAGTGGAGTAATACGGGGGTCCCGCAACGTATTTCAGCCCCAGCATTTT. The rearrangement joins TRBV6-1 to TRBJ1-5; TRBD1 is a possible D gene (5 bases). Germline lookup yields CDR1 MNHNS and CDR2 SASEGT. The CDR3 sequence is 19 residues long. V was trimmed by 4 bases and J by 6 bases, leaving 28 bases between them.

The chain carries TRBV7-3 and TRBJ2-1; a weak D match, TRBD1 (5 bases). The CDR3 sequence is 14 residues long. Germline assignment: CDR1 SGHTA and CDR2 FQGTGA. V was cut by 1 base and J by 5 bases, with 9 bases left in between. CDR3 nucleotide sequence: TGTGCCAGCAGCTTAATGGGGCTACACAATGAGCAGTTCTTC. It is translated as CASSLMGLHNEQFF.

The chain couples TRBV29-1 to TRBJ1-1; a weak D match, TRBD1 (5 bases). The CDR3 covers 15 residues. Between the trimmed V and J ends, which lost 4 bases and 1 base, there was a span of 16 bases. Germline values: CDR1 SQVTM, CDR2 ANQGSEA. This chain's CDR3 is CSVVAQGGRNTEAFF. The DNA of the CDR3 is TGCAGCGTTGTTGCTCAGGGAGGGAGGAACACTGAAGCTTTCTTT.

This clone showed up just once. The chain recombines TRBV30 with TRBJ2-5; 14 positions agree with TRBD2. V dropped 4 bases and J dropped 4; count of bases not matched to a gene: 5. Germline V gene data show CDR1 as GTSNPN and CDR2 as SVGIG (reference sequence). The length of the CDR3 is 15 residues. The CDR3 here is CAWNRLAGGIETQYF. Here the CDR3 DNA reads TGTGCCTGGAACCGACTAGCGGGAGGGATAGAGACCCAGTACTTC. Combining the CDR3 with reference TRBV30 and TRBJ2-5 gives the whole variable domain SQTIHQWPATLVQPVGSPLSLECTVEGTSNPNLYWYRQAAGRGLQLLFYSVGIGQISSEVPQNLSASRPQDRQFILSSKKLLLSDSGFYLCAWNRLAGGIETQYFGPGTRLLVL.

V and J are TRBV18 and TRBJ1-5; D is perhaps TRBD1 (5 bases). The length of the CDR3 is 13 residues. Trimming stripped 4 bases from V and 3 bases from J, with 7 bases between. The V gene's germline CDR1 is KGHSH and CDR2 LQKENI. The CDR3 DNA follows: TGTGCCAGCTCACAAGGGGACAATCAGCCCCAGCATTTT. It is translated as CASSQGDNQPQHF.